A selection of T cell receptor beta chains follows, all from one sample in a study of blood T cell repertoires in COVID-19. Sequenced by immunoSEQ multiplex PCR; TCRdb stores in-frame clones only, minus some. The sample contains roughly 230,000 clones, roughly 88% of which appear only once. The sequenced material came from peripheral blood. The receptors come from a human donor in a cohort sampled during active COVID-19. CDR3s leave out the opening cysteine and the closing phenylalanine or tryptophan.

V gene: TRBV5-1
J gene: TRBJ2-6
CDR3 protein: ASSFRQGWGLAGANVLT

V gene: TRBV12-3/TRBV12-4
J gene: TRBJ2-3
CDR3 protein: ASSLGGGYTQY

V gene: TRBV6-5
J gene: TRBJ2-7
CDR3 protein: ASSYSPGQGGNEQY

V gene: TRBV7-2
J gene: TRBJ1-3
CDR3 protein: ASSSRTGAGNTIY

V gene: TRBV7-7
J gene: TRBJ2-1
CDR3 protein: ASSPGLAGGPRGEQF

V gene: TRBV11-2
J gene: TRBJ1-2
CDR3 protein: ASSLGDFGYT

V gene: TRBV27
J gene: TRBJ1-4
CDR3 protein: ASSFLGQGTNEKLF

V gene: TRBV9
J gene: TRBJ1-1
CDR3 protein: ASGRTGQPNTEAF

V gene: TRBV5-6
J gene: TRBJ1-1
CDR3 protein: ASSSTSNTEAF

V gene: TRBV12-3/TRBV12-4
J gene: TRBJ1-1
CDR3 protein: ASSFVQGTEAF

V gene: TRBV6-2/TRBV6-3
J gene: TRBJ1-2
CDR3 protein: ASSAPFEGWGYT

V gene: TRBV9
J gene: TRBJ2-7
CDR3 protein: ASSGEGDYEQY

V gene: TRBV2
J gene: TRBJ2-7
CDR3 protein: ASSEAAIGVYEQY

V gene: TRBV4-3
J gene: TRBJ2-7
CDR3 protein: ASSQAGGSYEQY

V gene: TRBV19
J gene: TRBJ2-5
CDR3 protein: ASSITRGQRETQY

V gene: TRBV19
J gene: TRBJ1-2
CDR3 protein: ASSIGTTGGFDGYT

V gene: TRBV7-8
J gene: TRBJ1-2
CDR3 protein: ASSPVPDRRTNYGYT

V gene: TRBV19
J gene: TRBJ1-1
CDR3 protein: ARGARPPV

V gene: TRBV7-8
J gene: TRBJ1-1
CDR3 protein: ASSFRTRMNTEAF

V gene: TRBV7-2
J gene: TRBJ2-1
CDR3 protein: ASSSTLAGGPSEQF

V gene: TRBV2
J gene: TRBJ2-7
CDR3 protein: ASSWREEAYEQY

V gene: TRBV19
J gene: TRBJ2-1
CDR3 protein: ASSIVGWGTYNEQF

V gene: TRBV18
J gene: TRBJ2-5
CDR3 protein: ASSPGTGGLETQY

V gene: TRBV19
J gene: TRBJ1-6
CDR3 protein: ASSMGHNVRTYNSPLH

V gene: TRBV28
J gene: TRBJ2-7
CDR3 protein: ASSLAGTGGYGYEQY

V gene: TRBV30
J gene: TRBJ2-7
CDR3 protein: AWRPNFYRAYSSSYEQY

V gene: TRBV7-8
J gene: TRBJ1-4
CDR3 protein: ASSLGGTNEKLF

V gene: TRBV9
J gene: TRBJ2-7
CDR3 protein: ASRSSGQSYEQY

V gene: TRBV6-5
J gene: TRBJ1-1
CDR3 protein: ASPYTRDTEAF

V gene: TRBV27
J gene: TRBJ2-1
CDR3 protein: ASSSGSSYNEQF

V gene: TRBV7-9
J gene: TRBJ1-2
CDR3 protein: ASSGGTGNYGYT

V gene: TRBV24-1
J gene: TRBJ2-7
CDR3 protein: ATSGTGSSYEQY

V gene: TRBV29-1
J gene: TRBJ2-1
CDR3 protein: SVESGHRGHEQF

V gene: TRBV6-5
J gene: TRBJ2-7
CDR3 protein: ASSYSYRESSYEQY

V gene: TRBV7-2
J gene: TRBJ1-3
CDR3 protein: ASSLGFTAGNTIY

V gene: TRBV9
J gene: TRBJ2-1
CDR3 protein: ASSVEGGAPGYNEQF

V gene: TRBV28
J gene: TRBJ2-2
CDR3 protein: ASIGGQGADGELF

V gene: TRBV7-6
J gene: TRBJ1-1
CDR3 protein: ASSLAPSSRGIKNTEAF

V gene: TRBV11-2
J gene: TRBJ2-1
CDR3 protein: ASSLADKSYNEQF

V gene: TRBV14
J gene: TRBJ2-4
CDR3 protein: ASSQDPTGGIAKNIQY

V gene: TRBV27
J gene: TRBJ2-7
CDR3 protein: ASSLTGRAREQY

V gene: TRBV4-2
J gene: TRBJ1-2
CDR3 protein: ASSRQGLYT

V gene: TRBV5-6
J gene: TRBJ1-2
CDR3 protein: ASSRQGNYGYT

V gene: TRBV5-1
J gene: TRBJ1-4
CDR3 protein: ASSLVSGGAFEKLF

V gene: TRBV5-6
J gene: TRBJ2-7
CDR3 protein: ASSQDWTSGLPYEQY

V gene: TRBV3-1/TRBV3-2
J gene: TRBJ1-3
CDR3 protein: ASSQRTLSGNTIY

V gene: TRBV6-5
J gene: TRBJ2-2
CDR3 protein: ASRKDRLGTGELF

V gene: TRBV19
J gene: TRBJ2-5
CDR3 protein: ASTEGQGSPGTQY

V gene: TRBV4-3
J gene: TRBJ1-3
CDR3 protein: ASSSGYSGNTIY

V gene: TRBV7-8
J gene: TRBJ2-7
CDR3 protein: AVGAGPSYEQY

V gene: TRBV6-5
J gene: TRBJ1-3
CDR3 protein: ASSYSLDSGNTIY

V gene: TRBV6-2/TRBV6-3
J gene: TRBJ2-7
CDR3 protein: ASRPTASRQGREQY

V gene: TRBV6-2/TRBV6-3
J gene: TRBJ2-4
CDR3 protein: ASSAGGMGKNIQY

V gene: TRBV5-6
J gene: TRBJ2-7
CDR3 protein: ASSSGQGRYEQY

V gene: TRBV27
J gene: TRBJ2-7
CDR3 protein: ASSLEAGVSYEQY

V gene: TRBV27
J gene: TRBJ2-1
CDR3 protein: ASSSYRVSSYNEQF

V gene: TRBV6-5
J gene: TRBJ2-4
CDR3 protein: ASRQTTGNIQY

V gene: TRBV28
J gene: TRBJ1-2
CDR3 protein: ASSLARDGDIYGYT

V gene: TRBV4-3
J gene: TRBJ2-3
CDR3 protein: ASSQGAGDRTDTQY

V gene: TRBV7-3
J gene: TRBJ2-7
CDR3 protein: ASSRSRGGSKGSEQY